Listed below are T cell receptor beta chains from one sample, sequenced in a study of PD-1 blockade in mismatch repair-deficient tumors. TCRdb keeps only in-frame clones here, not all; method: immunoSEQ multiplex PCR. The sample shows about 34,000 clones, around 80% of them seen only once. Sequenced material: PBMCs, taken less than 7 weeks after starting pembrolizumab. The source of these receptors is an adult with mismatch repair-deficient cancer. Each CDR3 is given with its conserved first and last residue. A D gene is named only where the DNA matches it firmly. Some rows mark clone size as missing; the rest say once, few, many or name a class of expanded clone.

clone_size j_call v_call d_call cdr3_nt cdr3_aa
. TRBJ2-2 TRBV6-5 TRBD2 TGTGCCAGCAGTTACATGAGCGGGAGTCACGGGGAGCTGTTTTTT CASSYMSGSHGELFF
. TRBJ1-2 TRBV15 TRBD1 TGTGCCACCAGCAGATCATCCCGGACAGGGGACTATGGCTACACCTTC CATSRSSRTGDYGYTF
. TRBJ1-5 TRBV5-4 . TGTGCCAGCAGCTTTACAGGCCCGGGCAATCAGCCCCAGCATTTT CASSFTGPGNQPQHF
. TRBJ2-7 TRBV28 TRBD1 TGTGCCAGCAGTCAGCAAGGACAGGGTTACGAGCAGTACTTC CASSQQGQGYEQYF
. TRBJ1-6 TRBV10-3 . TGTGCCATCAGTCAGGAAATTAATAATTCACCCCTCCACTTT CAISQEINNSPLHF
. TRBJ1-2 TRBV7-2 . TGTGCCAGCAGCTTAGGCGGTTCGGCCTATGGCTACACCTTC CASSLGGSAYGYTF
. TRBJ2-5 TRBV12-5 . TGTGCTAGTTTCCCTAGAAGGCGAGAGACCCAGTACTTC CASFPRRRETQYF
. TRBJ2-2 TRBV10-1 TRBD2 TGCGCCAGCAGCGAACTAGCGGGAGGTTACACCGGGGAGCTGTTTTTT CASSELAGGYTGELFF
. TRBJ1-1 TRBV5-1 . TGCGCCAGCAGCCAAGTCGGAGGGGGGGTAACTGAAGCTTTCTTT CASSQVGGGVTEAFF
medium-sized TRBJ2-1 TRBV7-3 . TGTGCCAGCAGCTTAACGGGCGGGGTTTACAATGAGCAGTTCTTC CASSLTGGVYNEQFF
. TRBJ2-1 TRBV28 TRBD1 TGTGCCAGCAGTTCTCACGGGACAGGGTCTTACAATGAGCAGTTCTTC CASSSHGTGSYNEQFF
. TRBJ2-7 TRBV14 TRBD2 TGTGCCAGCAGCCCCCAGCTTACAGCGGGAGTTGAGCAGTACTTC CASSPQLTAGVEQYF
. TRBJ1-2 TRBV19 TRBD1 TGTGCCAGTAGTATCCCAGGGGGCGAATTGGGCTACACCTTC CASSIPGGELGYTF
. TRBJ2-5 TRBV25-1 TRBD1 TGTGCCAGCAGTGGGGGACAGGGGCCCCAAGAGACCCAGTACTTC CASSGGQGPQETQYF
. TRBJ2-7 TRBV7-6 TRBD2 TGTGCCAGCAGCCTGGGGGGGGACTCCTACGAGCAGTACTTC CASSLGGDSYEQYF
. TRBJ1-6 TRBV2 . TGTGCCAGCAGATTAACAGAAATCAATAATTCACCCCTCCACTTT CASRLTEINNSPLHF
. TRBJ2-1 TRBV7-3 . TGTGCCAGCAGCCCCGGACAGTACAATGAGCAGTTCTTC CASSPGQYNEQFF
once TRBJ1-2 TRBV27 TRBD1 TGTGCCAGCAGTTCGCCTCCGGGACAGGGACCCGAAGGCTATGGCTACACCTTC CASSSPPGQGPEGYGYTF
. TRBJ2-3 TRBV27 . TGTGCCAGCAGTTTGGCTAGCACAGATACGCAGTATTTT CASSLASTDTQYF
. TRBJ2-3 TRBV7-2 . TGTGCCAGCAGCTTATGGGTAGCGGCCACAGATACGCAGTATTTT CASSLWVAATDTQYF
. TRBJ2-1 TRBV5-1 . TGCGCCAGCAGCCTTAGCGGATTTGATTCCTACAATGAGCAGTTCTTC CASSLSGFDSYNEQFF
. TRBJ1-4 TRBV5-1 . TGCGCCAGCAGCTTGGGGCCGGGGAGAACTAATGAAAAACTGTTTTTT CASSLGPGRTNEKLFF
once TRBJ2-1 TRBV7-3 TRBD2 TGTGCCAGCAGCTTTAATCGCGGGACTACTGAGCAGTTCTTC CASSFNRGTTEQFF
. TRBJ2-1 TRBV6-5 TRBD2 TGTGCCAGCAGGGGGGTAGCGGGAGGGTTGGGTGAGCAGTTCTTC CASRGVAGGLGEQFF
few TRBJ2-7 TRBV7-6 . TGTGCCAGCAGCCTCCCGTCGGACGAGCAGTACTTC CASSLPSDEQYF
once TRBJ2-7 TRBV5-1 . TGCGCCAGCAGCTTGGCCTCCGGGGGGACAATATCCTACGAGCAGTACTTC CASSLASGGTISYEQYF
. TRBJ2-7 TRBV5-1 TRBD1 TGCGCCAGCAGCTTATCGGGACAGGGGTACGAGCAGTACTTC CASSLSGQGYEQYF
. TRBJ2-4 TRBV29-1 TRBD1 TGCAGCGTTCTTATCTTCGAAACAGGGGACATTCAGTACTTC CSVLIFETGDIQYF